This T cell receptor (beta chain) was captured by sequencing in a study of vaccination and CD4 T cells after COVID-19. At the Johns Hopkins FTIC core, DNA taken from cultured CD4+ T cells was sequenced by way of the Oncomine TCR Beta short-read assay. A single record per CDR3 protein comes from TCRdb applying MiXCR to the PCR reads. The data show about 14,000 distinct CDR3 sequences, roughly 60% seen once. Treatment indicated: 10-day PBMC culture with coronavirus spike peptide pools or control peptides (ViraFEST assay). Following expansion of antigen-specific T cells with peptide pools, ViraFEST then sequenced TCRs. Turning to this clonotype: Antigen: not known.

CDR1 is DFQATT, CDR2 SNEGSKA, per germline (reference sequence). The V end lost 2 bases, the J end lost 3 bases, and 13 bases lay between the germline ends. The CDR3 runs 14 residues. This chain uses TRBV20-1 with TRBJ1-1; D gene ambiguous. The sample was CD4+ T cells from blood, cultured in vitro. The receptor was derived from a human donor who had recovered from COVID-19. The CDR3 reads CSARRVRWDTEAFF. Written as DNA, the CDR3 is TGCAGTGCTAGAAGGGTTAGGTGGGACACTGAAGCTTTCTTT.